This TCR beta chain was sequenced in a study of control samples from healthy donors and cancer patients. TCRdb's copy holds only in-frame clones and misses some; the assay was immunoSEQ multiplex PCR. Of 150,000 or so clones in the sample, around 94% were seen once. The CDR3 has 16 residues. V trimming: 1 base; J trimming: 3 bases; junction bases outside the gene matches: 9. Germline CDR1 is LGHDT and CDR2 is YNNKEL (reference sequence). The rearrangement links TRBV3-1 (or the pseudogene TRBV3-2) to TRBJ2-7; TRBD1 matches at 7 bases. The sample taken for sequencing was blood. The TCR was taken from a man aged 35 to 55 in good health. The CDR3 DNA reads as TGTGCCAGCAGCCAAGGTTCTAGGACAGGAGTCTACGAGCAGTACTTC. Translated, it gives CASSQGSRTGVYEQYF.